This T cell receptor (beta chain) was sequenced during a study of blood T cell repertoires in COVID-19. Germline V CDR1 and CDR2: ENHRY, SYGVKD. Losses at the gene ends were 7 bases for V and 8 bases for J; bases not matched to a gene: 8. The CDR3 consists of 13 residues. Method: immunoSEQ multiplex PCR; TCRdb's copy keeps in-frame clones and lacks some. The data hold a few hundred thousand clones, with less than 85% observed a single time. The receptor was derived from a man aged 40-55 years who had recovered from COVID-19. The sequenced material came from PBMCs or T cells enriched from blood (not recorded which). The chain has TRBV10-3 and TRBJ1-3, with 7 bases that match TRBD1. The CDR3 protein is CAITGQLKDTIYF. CDR3 coding DNA: TGTGCCATCACGGGACAGTTGAAGGACACCATATATTTT.